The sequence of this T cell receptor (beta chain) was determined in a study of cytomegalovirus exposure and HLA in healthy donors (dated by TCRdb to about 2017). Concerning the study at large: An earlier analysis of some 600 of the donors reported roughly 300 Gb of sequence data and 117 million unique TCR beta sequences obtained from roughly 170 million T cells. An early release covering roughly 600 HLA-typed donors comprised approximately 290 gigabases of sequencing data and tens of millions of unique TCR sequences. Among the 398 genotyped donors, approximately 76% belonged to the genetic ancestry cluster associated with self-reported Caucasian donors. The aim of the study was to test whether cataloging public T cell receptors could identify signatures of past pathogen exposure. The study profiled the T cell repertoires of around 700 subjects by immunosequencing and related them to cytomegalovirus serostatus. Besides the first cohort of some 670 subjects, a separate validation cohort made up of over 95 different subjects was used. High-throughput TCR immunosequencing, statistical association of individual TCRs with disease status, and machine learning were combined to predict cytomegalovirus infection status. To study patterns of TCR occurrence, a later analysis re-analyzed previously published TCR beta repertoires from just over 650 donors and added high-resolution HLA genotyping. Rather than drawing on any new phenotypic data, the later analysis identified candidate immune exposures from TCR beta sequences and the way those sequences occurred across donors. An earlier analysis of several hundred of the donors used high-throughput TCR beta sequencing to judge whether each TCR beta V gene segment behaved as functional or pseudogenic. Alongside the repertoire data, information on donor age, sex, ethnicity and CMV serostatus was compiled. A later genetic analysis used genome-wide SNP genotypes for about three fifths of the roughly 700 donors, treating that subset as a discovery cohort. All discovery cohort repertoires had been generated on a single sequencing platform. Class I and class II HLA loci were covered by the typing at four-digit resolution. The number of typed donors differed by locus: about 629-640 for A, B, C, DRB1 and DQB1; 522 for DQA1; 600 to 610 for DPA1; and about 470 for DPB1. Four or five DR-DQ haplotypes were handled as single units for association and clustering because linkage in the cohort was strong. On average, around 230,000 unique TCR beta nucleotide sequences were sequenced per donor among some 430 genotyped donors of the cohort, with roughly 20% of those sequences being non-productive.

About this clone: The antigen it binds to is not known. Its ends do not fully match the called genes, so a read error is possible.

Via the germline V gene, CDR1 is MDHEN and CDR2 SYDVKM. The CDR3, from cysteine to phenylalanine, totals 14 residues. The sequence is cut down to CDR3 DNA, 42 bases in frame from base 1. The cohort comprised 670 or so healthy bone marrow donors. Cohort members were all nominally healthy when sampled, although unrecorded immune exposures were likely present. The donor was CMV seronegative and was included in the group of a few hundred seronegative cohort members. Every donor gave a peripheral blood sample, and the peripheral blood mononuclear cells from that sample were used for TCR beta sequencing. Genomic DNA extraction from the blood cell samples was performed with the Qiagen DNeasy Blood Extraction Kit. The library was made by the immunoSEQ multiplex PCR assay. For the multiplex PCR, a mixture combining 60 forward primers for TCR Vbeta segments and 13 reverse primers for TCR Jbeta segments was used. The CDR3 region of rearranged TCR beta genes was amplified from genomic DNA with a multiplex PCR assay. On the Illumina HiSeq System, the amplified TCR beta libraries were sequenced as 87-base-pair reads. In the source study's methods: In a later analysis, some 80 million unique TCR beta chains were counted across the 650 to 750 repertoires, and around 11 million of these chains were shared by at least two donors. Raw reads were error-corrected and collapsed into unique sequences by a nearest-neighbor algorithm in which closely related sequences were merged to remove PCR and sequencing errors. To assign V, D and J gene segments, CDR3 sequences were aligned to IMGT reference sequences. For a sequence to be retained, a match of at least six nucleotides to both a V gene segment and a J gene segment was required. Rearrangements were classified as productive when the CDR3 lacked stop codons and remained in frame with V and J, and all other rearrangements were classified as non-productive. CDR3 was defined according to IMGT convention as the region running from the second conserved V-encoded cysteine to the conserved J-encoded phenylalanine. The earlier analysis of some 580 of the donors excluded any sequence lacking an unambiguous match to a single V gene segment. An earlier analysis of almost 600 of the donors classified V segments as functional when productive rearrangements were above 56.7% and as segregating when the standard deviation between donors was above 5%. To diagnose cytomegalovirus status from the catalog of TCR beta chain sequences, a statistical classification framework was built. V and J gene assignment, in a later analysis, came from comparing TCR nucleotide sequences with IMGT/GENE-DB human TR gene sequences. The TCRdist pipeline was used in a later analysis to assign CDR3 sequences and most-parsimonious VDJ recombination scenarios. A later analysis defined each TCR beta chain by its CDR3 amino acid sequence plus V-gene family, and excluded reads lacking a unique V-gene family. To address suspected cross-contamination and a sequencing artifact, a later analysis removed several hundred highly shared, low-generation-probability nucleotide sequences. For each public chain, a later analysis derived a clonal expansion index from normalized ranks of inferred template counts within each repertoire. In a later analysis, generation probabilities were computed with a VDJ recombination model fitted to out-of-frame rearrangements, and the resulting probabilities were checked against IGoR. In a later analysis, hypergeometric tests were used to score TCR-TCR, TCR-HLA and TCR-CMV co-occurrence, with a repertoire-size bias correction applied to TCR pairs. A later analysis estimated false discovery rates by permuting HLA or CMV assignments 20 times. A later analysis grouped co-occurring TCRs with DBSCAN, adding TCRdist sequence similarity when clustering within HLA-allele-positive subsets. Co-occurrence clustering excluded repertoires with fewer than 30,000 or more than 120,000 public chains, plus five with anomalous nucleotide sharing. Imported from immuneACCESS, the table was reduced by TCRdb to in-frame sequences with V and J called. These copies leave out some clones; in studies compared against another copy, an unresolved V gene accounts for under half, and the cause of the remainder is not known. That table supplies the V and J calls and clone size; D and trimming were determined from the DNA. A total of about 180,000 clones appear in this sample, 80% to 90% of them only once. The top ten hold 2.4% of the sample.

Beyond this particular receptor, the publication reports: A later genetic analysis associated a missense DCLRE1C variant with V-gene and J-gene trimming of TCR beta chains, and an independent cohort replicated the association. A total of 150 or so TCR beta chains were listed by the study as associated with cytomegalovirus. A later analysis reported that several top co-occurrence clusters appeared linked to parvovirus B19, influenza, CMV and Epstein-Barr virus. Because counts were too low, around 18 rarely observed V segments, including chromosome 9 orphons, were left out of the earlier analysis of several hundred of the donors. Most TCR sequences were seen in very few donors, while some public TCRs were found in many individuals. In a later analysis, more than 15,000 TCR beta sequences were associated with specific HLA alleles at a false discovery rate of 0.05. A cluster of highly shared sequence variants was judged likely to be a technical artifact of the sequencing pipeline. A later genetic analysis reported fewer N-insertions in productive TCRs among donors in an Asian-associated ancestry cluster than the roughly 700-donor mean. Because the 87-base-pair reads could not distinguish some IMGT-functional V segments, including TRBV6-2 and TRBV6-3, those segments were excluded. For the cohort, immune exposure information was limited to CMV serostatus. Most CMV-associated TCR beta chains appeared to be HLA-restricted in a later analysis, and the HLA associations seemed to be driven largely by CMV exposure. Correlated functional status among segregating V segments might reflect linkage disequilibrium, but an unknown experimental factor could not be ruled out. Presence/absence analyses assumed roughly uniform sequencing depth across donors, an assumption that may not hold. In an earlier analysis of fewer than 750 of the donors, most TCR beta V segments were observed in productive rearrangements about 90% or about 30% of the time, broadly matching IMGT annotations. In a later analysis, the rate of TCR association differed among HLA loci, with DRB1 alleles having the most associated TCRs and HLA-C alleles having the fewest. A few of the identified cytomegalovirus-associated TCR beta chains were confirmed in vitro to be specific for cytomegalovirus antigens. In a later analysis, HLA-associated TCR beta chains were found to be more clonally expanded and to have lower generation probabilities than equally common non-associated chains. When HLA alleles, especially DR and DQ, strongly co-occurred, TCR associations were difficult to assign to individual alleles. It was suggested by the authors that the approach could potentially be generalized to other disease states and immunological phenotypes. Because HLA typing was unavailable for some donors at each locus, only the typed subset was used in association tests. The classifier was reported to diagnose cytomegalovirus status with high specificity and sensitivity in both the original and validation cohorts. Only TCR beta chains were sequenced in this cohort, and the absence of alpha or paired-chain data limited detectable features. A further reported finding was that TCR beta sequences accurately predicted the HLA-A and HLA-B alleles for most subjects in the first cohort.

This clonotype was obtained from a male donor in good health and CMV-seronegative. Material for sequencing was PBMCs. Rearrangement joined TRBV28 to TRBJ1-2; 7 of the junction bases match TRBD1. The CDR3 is CASSLTGVGYGYPF. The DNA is TGTGCCAGCAGTTTAACAGGGGTAGGGTATGGCTACCCCTTC.